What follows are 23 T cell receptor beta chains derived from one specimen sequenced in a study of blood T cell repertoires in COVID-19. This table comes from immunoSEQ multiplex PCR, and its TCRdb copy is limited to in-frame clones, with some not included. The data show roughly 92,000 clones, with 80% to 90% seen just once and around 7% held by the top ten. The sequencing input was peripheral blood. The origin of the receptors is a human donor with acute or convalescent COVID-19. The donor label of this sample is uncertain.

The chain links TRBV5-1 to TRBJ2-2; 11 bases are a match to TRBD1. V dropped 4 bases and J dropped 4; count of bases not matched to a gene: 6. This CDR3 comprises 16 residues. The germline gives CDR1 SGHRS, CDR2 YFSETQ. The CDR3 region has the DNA TGCGCCAGCAGCCTACCCGGGACAGGGGGCACCGGGGAGCTGTTTTTT. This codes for CASSLPGTGGTGELFF. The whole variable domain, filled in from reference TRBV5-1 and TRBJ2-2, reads KAGVTQTPRYLIKTRGQQVTLSCSPISGHRSVSWYQQTPGQGLQFLFEYFSETQRNKGNFPGRFSGRQFSNSRSEMNVSTLELGDSALYLCASSLPGTGGTGELFFGEGSRLTVL.

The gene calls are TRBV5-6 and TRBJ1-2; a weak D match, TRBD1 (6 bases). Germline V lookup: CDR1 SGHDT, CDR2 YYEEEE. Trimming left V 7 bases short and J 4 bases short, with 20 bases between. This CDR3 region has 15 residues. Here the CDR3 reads CASVRPGDTRYGYTF. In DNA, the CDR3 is TGTGCCAGCGTTCGTCCTGGGGACACGCGCTATGGCTACACCTTC.

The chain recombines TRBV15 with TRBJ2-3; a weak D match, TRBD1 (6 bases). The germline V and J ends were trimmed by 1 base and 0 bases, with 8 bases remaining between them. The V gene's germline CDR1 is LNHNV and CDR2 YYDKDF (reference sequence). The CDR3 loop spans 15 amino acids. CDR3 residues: CATSRGQESTDTQYF. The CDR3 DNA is TGTGCCACCAGCAGAGGACAGGAAAGCACAGATACGCAGTATTTT.

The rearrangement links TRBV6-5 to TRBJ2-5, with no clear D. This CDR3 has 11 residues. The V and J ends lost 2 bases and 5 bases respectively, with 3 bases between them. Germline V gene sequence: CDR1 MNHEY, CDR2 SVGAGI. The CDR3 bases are TGTGCCAGCAGTTACGCGGAGACCCAGTACTTC. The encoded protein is CASSYAETQYF.

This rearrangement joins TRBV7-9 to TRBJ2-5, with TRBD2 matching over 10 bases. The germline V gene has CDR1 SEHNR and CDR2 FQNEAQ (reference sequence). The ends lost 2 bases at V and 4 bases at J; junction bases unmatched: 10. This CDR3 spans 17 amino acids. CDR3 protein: CASSLWLAGARGETQYF. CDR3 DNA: TGTGCCAGCAGCTTATGGCTAGCGGGGGCACGAGGAGAGACCCAGTACTTC.

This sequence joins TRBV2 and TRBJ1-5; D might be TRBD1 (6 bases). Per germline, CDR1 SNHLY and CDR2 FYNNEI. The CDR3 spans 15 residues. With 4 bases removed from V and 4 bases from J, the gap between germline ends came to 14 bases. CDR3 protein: CASSGQGQSNQPQHF. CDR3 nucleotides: TGTGCCAGCAGTGGGCAGGGGCAGTCGAATCAGCCCCAGCATTTT. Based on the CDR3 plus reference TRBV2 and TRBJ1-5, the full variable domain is EPEVTQTPSHQVTQMGQEVILRCVPISNHLYFYWYRQILGQKVEFLVSFYNNEISEKSEIFDDQFSVERPDGSNFTLKIRSTKLEDSAMYFCASSGQGQSNQPQHFGDGTRLSIL.

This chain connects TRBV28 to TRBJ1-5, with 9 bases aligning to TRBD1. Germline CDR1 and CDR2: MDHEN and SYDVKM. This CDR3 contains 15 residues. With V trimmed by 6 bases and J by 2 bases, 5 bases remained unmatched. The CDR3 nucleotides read TGTGCCAGCAGCCTACAGGGGGCAGGCAATCAGCCCCAGCATTTT. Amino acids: CASSLQGAGNQPQHF.

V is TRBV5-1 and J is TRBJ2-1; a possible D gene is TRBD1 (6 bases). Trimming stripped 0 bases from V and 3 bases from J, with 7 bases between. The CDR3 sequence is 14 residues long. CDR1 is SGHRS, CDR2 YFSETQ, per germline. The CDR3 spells CASSLDRDYNEQFF. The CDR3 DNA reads TGCGCCAGCAGCTTGGACAGGGACTACAATGAGCAGTTCTTC.

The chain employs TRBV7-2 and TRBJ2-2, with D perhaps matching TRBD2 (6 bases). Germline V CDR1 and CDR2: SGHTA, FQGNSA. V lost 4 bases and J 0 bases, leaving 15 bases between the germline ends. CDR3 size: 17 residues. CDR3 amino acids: CASSSFLGGSNTGELFF. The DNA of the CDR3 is TGTGCCAGCAGCTCTTTTTTGGGGGGTTCGAACACCGGGGAGCTGTTTTTT.

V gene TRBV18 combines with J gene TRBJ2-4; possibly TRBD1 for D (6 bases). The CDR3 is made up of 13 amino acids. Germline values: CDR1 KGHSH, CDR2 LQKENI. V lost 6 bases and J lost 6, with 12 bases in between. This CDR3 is CASSPDSLNIQYF. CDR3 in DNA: TGTGCCAGCTCCCCGGACAGCTTAAACATTCAGTACTTC.

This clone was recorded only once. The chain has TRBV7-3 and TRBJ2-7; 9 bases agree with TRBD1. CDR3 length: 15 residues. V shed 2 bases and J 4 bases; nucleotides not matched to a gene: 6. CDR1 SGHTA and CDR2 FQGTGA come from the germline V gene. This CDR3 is CASSLSPTGGYEQYF. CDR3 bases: TGTGCCAGCAGCTTATCCCCGACAGGGGGATACGAGCAGTACTTC.

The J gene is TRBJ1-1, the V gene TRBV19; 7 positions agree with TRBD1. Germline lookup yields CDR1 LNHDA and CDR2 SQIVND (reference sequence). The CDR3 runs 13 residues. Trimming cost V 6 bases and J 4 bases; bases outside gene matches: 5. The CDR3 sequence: CASSTGTVTEAFF. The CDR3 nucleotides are TGTGCCAGTAGCACAGGGACAGTCACTGAAGCTTTCTTT.

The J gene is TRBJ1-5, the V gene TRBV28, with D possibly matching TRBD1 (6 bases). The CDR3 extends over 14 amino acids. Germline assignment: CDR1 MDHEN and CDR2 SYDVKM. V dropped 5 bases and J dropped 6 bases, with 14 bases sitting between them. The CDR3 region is CASSQGGAGQPQHF. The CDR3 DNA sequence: TGTGCCAGCAGTCAAGGGGGGGCGGGTCAGCCCCAGCATTTT.

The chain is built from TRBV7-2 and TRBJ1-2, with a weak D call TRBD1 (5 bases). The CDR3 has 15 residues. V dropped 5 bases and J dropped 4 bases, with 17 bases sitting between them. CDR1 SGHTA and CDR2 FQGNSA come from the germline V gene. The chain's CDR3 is CASSRGQGGIYGYTF. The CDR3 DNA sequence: TGTGCCAGCAGCCGCGGGCAGGGAGGGATCTATGGCTACACCTTC.

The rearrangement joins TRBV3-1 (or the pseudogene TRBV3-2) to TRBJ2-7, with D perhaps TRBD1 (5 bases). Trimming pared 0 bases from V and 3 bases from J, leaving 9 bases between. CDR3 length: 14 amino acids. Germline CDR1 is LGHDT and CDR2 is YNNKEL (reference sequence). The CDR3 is CASSQDRTNYEQYF. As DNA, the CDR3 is TGTGCCAGCAGCCAAGATCGGACAAACTACGAGCAGTACTTC.

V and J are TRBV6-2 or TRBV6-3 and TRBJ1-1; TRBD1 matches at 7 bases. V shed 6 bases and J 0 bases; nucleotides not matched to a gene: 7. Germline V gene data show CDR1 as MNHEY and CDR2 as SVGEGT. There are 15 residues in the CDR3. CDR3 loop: CASSLTQGMNTEAFF. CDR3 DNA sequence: TGTGCCAGCAGCCTAACACAGGGGATGAACACTGAAGCTTTCTTT.

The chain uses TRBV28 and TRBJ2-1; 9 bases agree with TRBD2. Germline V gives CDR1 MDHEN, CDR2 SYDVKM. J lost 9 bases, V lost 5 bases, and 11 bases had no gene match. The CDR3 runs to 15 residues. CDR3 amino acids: CASSGIAGDITEQFF. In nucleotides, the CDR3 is TGTGCCAGCAGTGGAATAGCGGGGGATATAACTGAGCAGTTCTTC. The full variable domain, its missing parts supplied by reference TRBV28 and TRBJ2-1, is DVKVTQSSRYLVKRTGEKVFLECVQDMDHENMFWYRQDPGLGLRLIYFSYDVKMKEKGDIPEGYSVSREKKERFSLILESASTNQTSMYLCASSGIAGDITEQFFGPGTRLTVL.

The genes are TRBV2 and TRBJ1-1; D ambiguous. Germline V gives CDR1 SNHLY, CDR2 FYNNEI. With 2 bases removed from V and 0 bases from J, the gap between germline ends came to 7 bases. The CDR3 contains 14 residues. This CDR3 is CASSENSMNTEAFF. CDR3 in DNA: TGTGCCAGCAGTGAAAACAGCATGAACACTGAAGCTTTCTTT.

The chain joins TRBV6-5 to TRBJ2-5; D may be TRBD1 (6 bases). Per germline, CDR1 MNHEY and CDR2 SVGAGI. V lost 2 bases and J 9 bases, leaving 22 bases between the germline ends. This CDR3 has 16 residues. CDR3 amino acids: CASSYGQQGAKSSQYF. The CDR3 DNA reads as TGTGCCAGCAGTTACGGGCAACAGGGAGCGAAGTCGTCCCAGTACTTC.

The CDR3 DNA follows: TGTGCCAGCAGTCGAAACACAGGGTTTTCGAATGAAAAACTGTTTTTT. Protein: CASSRNTGFSNEKLFF. This chain links TRBV28 with TRBJ1-4; D may be TRBD1 (6 bases). The CDR3 is made up of 16 amino acids. V gave up 5 bases and J gave up 5 bases, with 18 bases separating them. In germline, CDR1 is MDHEN, CDR2 SYDVKM.

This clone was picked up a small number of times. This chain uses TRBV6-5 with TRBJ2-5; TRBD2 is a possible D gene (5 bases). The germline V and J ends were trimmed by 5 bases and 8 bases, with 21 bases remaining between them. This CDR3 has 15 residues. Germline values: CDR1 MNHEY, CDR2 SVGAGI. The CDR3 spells CASSPRLFQPGTQYF. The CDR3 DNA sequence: TGTGCCAGCAGTCCCCGCCTCTTCCAGCCGGGAACCCAGTACTTC.

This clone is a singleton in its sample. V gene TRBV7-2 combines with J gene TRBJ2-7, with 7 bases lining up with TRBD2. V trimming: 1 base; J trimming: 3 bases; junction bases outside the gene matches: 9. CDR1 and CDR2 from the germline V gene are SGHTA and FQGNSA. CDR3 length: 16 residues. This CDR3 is CASSLDGGGTGYEQYF. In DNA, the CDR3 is TGTGCCAGCAGCTTAGATGGGGGGGGGACGGGCTACGAGCAGTACTTC.

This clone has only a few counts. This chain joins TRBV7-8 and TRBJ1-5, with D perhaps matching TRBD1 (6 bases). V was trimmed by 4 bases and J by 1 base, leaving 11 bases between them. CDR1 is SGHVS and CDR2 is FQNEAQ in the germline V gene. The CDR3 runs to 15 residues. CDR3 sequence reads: CASSSGTQSNQPQHF. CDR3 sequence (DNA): TGTGCCAGCAGCTCCGGGACACAGAGCAATCAGCCCCAGCATTTT. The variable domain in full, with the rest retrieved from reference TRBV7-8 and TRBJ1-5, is GAGVSQSPRYKVAKRGQDVALRCDPISGHVSLFWYQQALGQGPEFLTYFQNEAQLDKSGLPSDRFFAERPEGSVSTLKIQRTQQEDSAVYLCASSSGTQSNQPQHFGDGTRLSIL.